The source of this T cell receptor (beta chain) is a study of cytomegalovirus exposure and HLA in healthy donors. The CDR3 spans 18 residues. V lost 1 base, J lost 4 bases, and 20 bases lay in between. The V gene's germline CDR1 is SGHAT and CDR2 FQNNGV. A multiplex PCR was run with 60 Vbeta primers and 13 Jbeta primers. As handled by the study authors: A later analysis tallied some 84 million unique TCR beta chains, 8.5 million to 11 million of them shared. Sequencing was performed with immunoSEQ multiplex PCR; in TCRdb, only in-frame clones are kept and a portion is missing. The D gene and trimming were derived from the DNA, and the V and J assignments and clone size from that table. The sample lists under 200,000 clones, 84% occurring once.

The chain is built from TRBV11-2 and TRBJ2-1; D is possibly TRBD2 (6 bases). This TCR was sampled from a man aged 25 to 40 in good health and CMV-seronegative. Sequencing was performed on PBMCs. CDR3 residues: CASSLGYGGGSEYNEQFF. In DNA form, the CDR3 reads TGTGCCAGCAGCTTAGGATATGGAGGAGGGTCGGAGTACAATGAGCAGTTCTTC.